These T cell receptor beta chains were read from a single sample in a study of response to subunit inactivated influenza vaccine. Via MiXCR, TCRdb re-called the RT-PCR reads, giving one row per CDR3 protein. This table holds 650,000 to 700,000 distinct CDR3 sequences, 15% to 18% found once. Specimen: PBMCs from blood, collected roughly 12 days after vaccination. The receptors originated from a man over 45 who received an inactivated influenza vaccine. Both conserved end residues are part of each CDR3. A D gene is named only where the DNA matches it firmly. Size values are once, few and many counts, or a class for expanded clones, and some rows have none.

NA	TRBV4-3	TRBJ2-7	TRBD2	CASSPRAGGTYEQYF	TGCGCCAGCAGCCCTCGGGCGGGGGGTACCTACGAGCAGTACTTC
NA	TRBV11-2	TRBJ2-1	NA	CASSLAGRQFF	TGTGCCAGCAGCTTGGCCGGGAGGCAGTTCTTC
few	TRBV5-1	TRBJ2-3	TRBD1	CASSWAGSGGSPDTQYF	TGCGCCAGCAGCTGGGCCGGGTCAGGGGGCTCTCCAGATACGCAGTATTTT
many	TRBV24-1	TRBJ2-2	NA	CATSVSGATTGELFF	TGTGCCACCAGTGTGTCCGGGGCTACCACCGGGGAGCTGTTTTTT
few	TRBV10-3	TRBJ2-3	TRBD2	CAISRRGGPISTDTQYF	TGTGCCATCAGTCGACGGGGGGGCCCAATTAGCACAGATACGCAGTATTTT
few	TRBV29-1	TRBJ2-2	TRBD1	CSVRTGGIGELFF	TGCAGCGTTCGGACAGGGGGCATCGGGGAGCTGTTTTTT
few	TRBV30	TRBJ2-1	NA	CAWAQGGYEQFF	TGTGCCTGGGCACAGGGAGGCTATGAGCAGTTCTTC
NA	TRBV7-8	TRBJ1-3	NA	CASSAAPRTMGSGNTIYF	TGTGCCAGCAGCGCAGCCCCCCGGACAATGGGCTCTGGAAACACCATATATTTT
few	TRBV11-2	TRBJ2-1	NA	CASSPGYPEQFF	TGTGCCAGCAGCCCAGGGTACCCAGAGCAGTTCTTC
NA	TRBV5-5	TRBJ2-1	NA	CASSLSGALNEQFF	TGTGCCAGCAGCTTGTCAGGGGCCCTCAATGAGCAGTTCTTC
NA	TRBV20-1	TRBJ2-1	NA	CSARADSLGNEQFF	TGCAGTGCTAGAGCGGACAGCCTAGGGAATGAGCAGTTCTTC
many	TRBV12-3/TRBV12-4	TRBJ1-1	NA	CASSLSRTVNTEAFF	TGTGCCAGCAGTTTATCCAGGACGGTGAACACTGAAGCTTTCTTT
NA	TRBV5-1	TRBJ2-2	NA	CASENVGGTTGELFF	TGCGCCAGCGAAAATGTAGGGGGGACCACCGGGGAGCTGTTTTTT
NA	TRBV5-1	TRBJ1-2	NA	CASSSDRSQTF	TGCGCCAGCAGCTCAGACAGGTCTCAGACCTTC
few	TRBV7-2	TRBJ2-7	NA	CASTGAGSSYEQYF	TGTGCCAGCACCGGGGCAGGTAGCTCCTACGAGCAGTACTTC
NA	TRBV6-5	TRBJ2-7	NA	CASSYSLTGSLYEQYF	TGTGCCAGCAGTTACTCCTTGACAGGTTCTCTCTACGAGCAGTACTTC
few	TRBV10-1	TRBJ1-6	NA	CASSDGFSPLHF	TGCGCCAGCAGTGATGGCTTTTCACCCCTCCACTTT
once	TRBV29-1	TRBJ2-6	NA	CSAGPTGSGANVLTF	TGCAGCGCCGGGCCCACGGGCTCTGGGGCCAACGTCCTGACTTTC
NA	TRBV2	TRBJ2-3	NA	CASSEGQITDTQYF	TGTGCCAGCAGTGAAGGGCAGATAACAGATACGCAGTATTTT
NA	TRBV7-9	TRBJ1-1	TRBD1	CASSVRQGAAEAFF	TGTGCCAGCAGCGTAAGACAGGGTGCGGCTGAAGCTTTCTTT
few	TRBV25-1	TRBJ2-1	TRBD2	CASSAIGTSVTYNEQFF	TGTGCCAGCAGTGCGATCGGGACTAGCGTAACCTACAATGAGCAGTTCTTC
NA	TRBV4-3	TRBJ2-7	TRBD2	CASSPGLAGMQYF	TGCGCCAGCAGCCCCGGACTAGCGGGAATGCAGTACTTC
few	TRBV20-1	TRBJ2-2	TRBD2	CSARKGLAGSVTGELFF	TGCAGTGCTAGAAAGGGACTAGCGGGGTCGGTGACCGGGGAGCTGTTTTTT
NA	TRBV29-1	TRBJ2-5	NA	CSADAEVMGETQYF	TGCAGCGCCGACGCGGAGGTGATGGGGGAGACCCAGTACTTC
few	TRBV20-1	TRBJ2-5	NA	CSAIRGRGEKTQYF	TGCAGTGCCATTAGGGGGAGGGGAGAAAAGACCCAGTACTTC
NA	TRBV7-2	TRBJ2-7	NA	CASSLDRYNSYEQYF	TGTGCCAGCAGCTTAGACAGGTACAACTCCTACGAGCAGTACTTC
NA	TRBV12-3/TRBV12-4	TRBJ2-1	TRBD1	CASTKDRVHNEQFF	TGTGCCAGCACCAAGGACAGGGTACACAATGAGCAGTTCTTC
NA	TRBV5-4	TRBJ2-2	NA	CASSLGWRGADGELFF	TGTGCCAGCAGCTTGGGATGGAGAGGAGCGGACGGGGAGCTGTTTTTT
few	TRBV28	TRBJ2-7	TRBD1	CASRETGAGEQYF	TGTGCCAGCAGGGAGACAGGGGCGGGCGAGCAGTACTTC
NA	TRBV7-9	TRBJ2-3	NA	CASSAGLPVKEDTQYF	TGTGCCAGCAGCGCCGGACTCCCCGTAAAAGAGGATACGCAGTATTTT
few	TRBV15	TRBJ1-1	NA	CATSKDPVRNTEAFF	TGTGCCACCAGCAAAGACCCTGTTCGGAACACTGAAGCTTTCTTT
NA	TRBV18	TRBJ2-7	TRBD2	CASSFVRSGSVSNEQYF	TGTGCCAGCTCGTTCGTCCGAAGCGGGAGTGTCAGCAACGAGCAGTACTTC
few	TRBV12-3/TRBV12-4	TRBJ1-2	NA	CASSRRGSGYGYTF	TGTGCCAGCAGTCGCAGGGGATCGGGCTATGGCTACACCTTC
few	TRBV4-2	TRBJ2-3	NA	CASSQVGLAHAGSTDTQYF	TGTGCCAGCAGCCAAGTCGGGCTAGCCCACGCTGGAAGCACAGATACGCAGTATTTT
NA	TRBV20-1	TRBJ1-6	NA	CSARDSRSNSPLHF	TGCAGTGCTAGAGATTCAAGGTCTAATTCACCCCTCCACTTT
NA	TRBV11-2	TRBJ2-1	NA	CASSYLLRDEQFF	TGTGCCAGCAGCTACCTTCTTAGGGATGAGCAGTTCTTC
few	TRBV5-1	TRBJ2-3	NA	CASSRRTGTDTQYF	TGCGCCAGCAGCCGTCGGACAGGCACAGATACGCAGTATTTT
NA	TRBV7-2	TRBJ2-7	NA	CASSSTGHLYEQYF	TGTGCCAGCAGCTCTACGGGACACCTCTACGAGCAGTACTTC
many	TRBV7-2	TRBJ2-3	TRBD2	CASSLALAGGTDTQYF	TGTGCCAGCAGCTTAGCGCTAGCGGGGGGCACAGATACGCAGTATTTT
few	TRBV12-3/TRBV12-4	TRBJ2-7	NA	CASSFPGYSYEQYF	TGTGCCAGCAGTTTTCCAGGGTATTCCTACGAGCAGTACTTC
few	TRBV3-1	TRBJ2-7	NA	CASSQGARSEQYF	TGTGCCAGCAGCCAAGGGGCACGGAGCGAGCAGTACTTC
NA	TRBV4-2	TRBJ1-6	TRBD1	CASSQGTGKNSPLHF	TGTGCCAGCAGCCAAGGGACAGGGAAGAATTCACCCCTCCACTTT
once	TRBV20-1	TRBJ2-5	TRBD2	CSARDRGSGGTQETQYF	TGCAGTGCTAGAGATCGTGGCAGCGGGGGAACCCAAGAGACCCAGTACTTC
NA	TRBV24-1	TRBJ2-5	TRBD1	CATSAPTGRQETQYF	TGTGCCACCAGTGCCCCGACAGGGCGCCAAGAGACCCAGTACTTC
NA	TRBV20-1	TRBJ2-1	NA	CSAPRRPPANEQFF	TGCAGTGCCCCCAGGCGGCCCCCTGCCAATGAGCAGTTCTTC